Presented here are 3 T cell receptor delta chains from one specimen sequenced in a study of γδ T cells in repeated Plasmodium falciparum infection. Flow sorting of PBMC yielded separate Vgamma9/Vdelta2+ and Vdelta2-negative gammadelta T cell populations for bulk repertoire analysis. TCRdb processed the multiplex PCR reads again with the CATT caller. The sample carries tens of thousands of delta-chain clones, approximately 0.92% recorded once. The sample taken for sequencing was gamma-delta T cells from blood. The receptors shown here come from a pool of human donors (malaria-infected and uninfected, not separated).

This clone came up a few times. The protein TCRdb gives is from a much larger clone and does not agree with this DNA's translation at residue 17, likely a read error; the protein shown here comes from the DNA. J is TRDJ1 and V is TRDV2, with 8 bases that match TRDD3. The CDR3 runs to 19 residues. CDR1 GEAIGNYY and CDR2 EKD come from the germline V gene. CDR3 loop: CACDTGGWGYPSYTDKPIF. CDR3 DNA sequence: TGTGCCTGTGACACCGGGGGCTGGGGATACCCTTCGTACACCGATAAACCCATCTTT.

The chain joins TRDV1 to TRDJ1, with TRDD3 matching over 13 bases. Because TCRdb records no J gene, it was assigned here through a match of the DNA to germline. With 1 base clipped from V and 2 bases from J, the junction kept 10 bases outside the gene matches. The CDR3 totals 19 residues. Germline V gene data show CDR1 as TSWWSYY and CDR2 as QGS. Here the CDR3 DNA reads TGTGCTCTTGGGGAACCTACCCGACTGGGGGATACGAGAACCGATAAACTCATCTTT. Its protein is CALGEPTRLGDTRTDKLIF.

In the case of this clone: This is likely an artifact of a read error, given a far larger clone one base away. This specimen includes other DNA sequences encoding the same CDR3. The V and J genes are TRDV2 and TRDJ3, with TRDD3 matching over 9 bases. In the absence of a J gene in TCRdb, the DNA was matched to germline to assign it here. CDR1 is GEAIGNYY and CDR2 is EKD in the germline V gene. There are 22 residues in the CDR3. J was trimmed by 0 bases and V by 0 bases; bases with no gene match: 14. DNA of the CDR3: TGTGCCTGTGACACCGTCATCGCGAGGGGATACGAGAGCTCCTGGGACACCCGACAGATGTTTTTC. It codes for CACDTVIARGYESSWDTRQMFF.